The 6 T cell receptor beta chains listed next were all sequenced from one sample in a study of CD8+ T cells in alopecia areata. Once RNA had been extracted, it was reverse transcribed into cDNA to act as the sequencing template. The repertoire was sequenced with immunoSEQ multiplex PCR; TCRdb's copy has only in-frame clones and lacks some. The data contain some 150,000 clones, roughly 53% of them singletons. This specimen was CD4+ T cells sorted from blood, taken at week 0. The receptors derive from a human donor with alopecia areata.

The chain has TRBV5-1 and TRBJ1-1; 7 nucleotides agree with TRBD1. This CDR3 region has 13 residues. CDR1 and CDR2 from the germline V gene are SGHRS and YFSETQ. V shed 2 bases, J shed 4 bases, and the junction held 2 bases outside the gene matches. The CDR3 DNA reads as TGCGCCAGCAGCTTCACAGGGGTCACTGAAGCTTTCTTT. It codes for CASSFTGVTEAFF.

The chain recombines TRBV30 with TRBJ1-2; D not certain. V was trimmed by 6 bases and J by 2 bases, leaving 16 bases between them. The CDR3 totals 14 residues. CDR1 GTSNPN and CDR2 SVGIG come from the germline V gene (reference sequence). This CDR3 reads CACAGVGQNYGYTF. The CDR3, as DNA: TGTGCCTGTGCGGGTGTGGGTCAGAACTATGGCTACACCTTC.

The rearrangement joins TRBV5-1 to TRBJ2-1, with D tentatively TRBD1 or TRBD2 (5 bases each). The CDR3 covers 14 residues. V shed 4 bases and J shed 8 bases, with 16 bases lying between them. The germline CDR1 and CDR2 sequences are SGHRS and YFSETQ. CDR3 amino acids: CASSGWDRSHEQFF. The DNA for the CDR3 is TGCGCCAGCAGCGGATGGGACCGTAGCCATGAGCAGTTCTTC.

As regards this clone: The sample has other DNA sequences that encode this CDR3 too. The rearrangement uses TRBV7-2 and TRBJ2-7; D is ambiguous. The CDR3 extends over 12 amino acids. Trimming removed 0 bases from V and 5 bases from J, with 5 bases in between. CDR1 is SGHTA and CDR2 is FQGNSA in the germline V gene. The CDR3 protein is CASSLAGHEQYF. The CDR3 coding sequence is TGTGCCAGCAGCTTAGCGGGCCACGAGCAGTACTTC.

This chain connects TRBV29-1 to TRBJ2-1; D gene uncertain. The V gene's germline CDR1 is SQVTM and CDR2 ANQGSEA. Trimming left V 4 bases short and J 3 bases short, with 7 bases between. The CDR3 spans 12 residues. The CDR3 nucleotides read TGCAGCGTTGGCCCGGGCTACAATGAGCAGTTCTTC. Amino acids: CSVGPGYNEQFF.

This rearrangement joins TRBV30 to TRBJ2-3; D unclear. This CDR3 has 12 residues. Trimming stripped 3 bases from V and 5 bases from J, with 9 bases between. The germline V gene encodes CDR1 GTSNPN and CDR2 SVGIG (reference sequence). The CDR3 DNA reads TGTGCCTGGAGCCGCTTGGGAGATACGCAGTATTTT. This gives the protein CAWSRLGDTQYF. Filled out from reference TRBV30 and TRBJ2-3, the complete variable domain reads SQTIHQWPATLVQPVGSPLSLECTVEGTSNPNLYWYRQAAGRGLQLLFYSVGIGQISSEVPQNLSASRPQDRQFILSSKKLLLSDSGFYLCAWSRLGDTQYFGPGTRLTVL.